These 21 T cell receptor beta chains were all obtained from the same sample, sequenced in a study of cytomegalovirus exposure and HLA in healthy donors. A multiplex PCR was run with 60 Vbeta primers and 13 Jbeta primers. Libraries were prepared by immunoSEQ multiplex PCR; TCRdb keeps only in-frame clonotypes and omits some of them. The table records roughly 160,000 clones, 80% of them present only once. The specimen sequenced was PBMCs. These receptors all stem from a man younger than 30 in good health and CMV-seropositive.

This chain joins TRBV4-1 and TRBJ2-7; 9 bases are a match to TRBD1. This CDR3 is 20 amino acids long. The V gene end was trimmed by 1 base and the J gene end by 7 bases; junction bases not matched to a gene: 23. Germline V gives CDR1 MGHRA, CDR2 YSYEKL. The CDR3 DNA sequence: TGCGCCAGCAGCCAAGCCTTCCACAGGGGGCTATCCCGACCCGACGGGGAGCAGTACTTC. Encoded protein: CASSQAFHRGLSRPDGEQYF.

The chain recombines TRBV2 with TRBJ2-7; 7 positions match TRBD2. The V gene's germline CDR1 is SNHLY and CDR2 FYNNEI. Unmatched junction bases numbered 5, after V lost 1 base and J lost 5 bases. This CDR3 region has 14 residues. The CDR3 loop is CASSEGGRAHEQYF. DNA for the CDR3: TGTGCCAGCAGTGAAGGAGGGAGGGCCCACGAGCAGTACTTC.

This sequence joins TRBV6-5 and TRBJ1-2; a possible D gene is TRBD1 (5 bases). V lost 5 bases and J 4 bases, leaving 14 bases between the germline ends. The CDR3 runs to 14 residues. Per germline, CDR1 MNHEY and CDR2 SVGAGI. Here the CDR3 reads CASSPDSFSYGYTF. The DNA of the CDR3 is TGTGCCAGCAGTCCCGACAGTTTCTCCTATGGCTACACCTTC.

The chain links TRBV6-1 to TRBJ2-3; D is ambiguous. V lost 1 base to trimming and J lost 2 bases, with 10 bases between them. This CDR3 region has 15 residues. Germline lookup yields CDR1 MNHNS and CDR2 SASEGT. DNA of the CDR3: TGTGCCAGCAGTGAAGGGGCTCCTAACACAGATACGCAGTATTTT. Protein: CASSEGAPNTDTQYF.

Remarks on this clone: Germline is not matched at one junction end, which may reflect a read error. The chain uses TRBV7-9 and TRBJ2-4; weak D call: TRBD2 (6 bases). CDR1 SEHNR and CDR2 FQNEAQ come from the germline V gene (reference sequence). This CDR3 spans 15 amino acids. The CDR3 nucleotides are TGTTCCAGCAGCTTACCGGAGGGTATCGTGTCGGGCGGGTACTTC. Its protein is CSSSLPEGIVSGGYF.

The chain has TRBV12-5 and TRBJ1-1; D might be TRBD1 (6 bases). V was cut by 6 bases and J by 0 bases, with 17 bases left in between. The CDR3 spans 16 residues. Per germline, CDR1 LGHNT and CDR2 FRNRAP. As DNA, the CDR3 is TGTGCTAGTGGCCCGGACAGAGCCTACATGAACACTGAAGCTTTCTTT. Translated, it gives CASGPDRAYMNTEAFF.

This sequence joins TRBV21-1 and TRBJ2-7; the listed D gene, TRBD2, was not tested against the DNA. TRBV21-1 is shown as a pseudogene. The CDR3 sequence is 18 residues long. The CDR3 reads CASISRLAGGPAPYEQYF. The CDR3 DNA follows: TGTGCCAGCATTTCTCGACTAGCGGGAGGTCCTGCTCCCTACGAGCAGTACTTC.

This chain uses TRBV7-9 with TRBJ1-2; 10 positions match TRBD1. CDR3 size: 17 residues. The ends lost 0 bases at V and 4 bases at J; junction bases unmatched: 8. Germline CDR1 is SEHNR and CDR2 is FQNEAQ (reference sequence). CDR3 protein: CASSLAGGTGVSYGYTF. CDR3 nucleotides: TGTGCCAGCAGCTTAGCCGGGGGGACAGGGGTTTCCTATGGCTACACCTTC.

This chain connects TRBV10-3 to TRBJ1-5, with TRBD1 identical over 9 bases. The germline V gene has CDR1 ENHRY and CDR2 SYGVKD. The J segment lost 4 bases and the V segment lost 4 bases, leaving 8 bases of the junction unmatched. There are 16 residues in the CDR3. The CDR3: CAISGARDRVNQPQHF. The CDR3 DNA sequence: TGTGCCATCAGTGGAGCACGGGACAGGGTGAATCAGCCCCAGCATTTT.

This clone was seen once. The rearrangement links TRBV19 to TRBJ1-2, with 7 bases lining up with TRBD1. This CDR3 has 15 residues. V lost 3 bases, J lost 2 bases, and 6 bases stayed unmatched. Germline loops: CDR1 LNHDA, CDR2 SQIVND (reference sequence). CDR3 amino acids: CASSMGQGVNYGYTF. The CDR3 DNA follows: TGTGCCAGTAGTATGGGCCAGGGGGTGAACTATGGCTACACCTTC.

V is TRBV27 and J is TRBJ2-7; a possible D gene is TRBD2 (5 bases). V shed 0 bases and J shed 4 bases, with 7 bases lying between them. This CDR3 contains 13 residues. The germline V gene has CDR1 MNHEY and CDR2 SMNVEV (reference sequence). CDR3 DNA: TGTGCCAGCAGTTTATCTGAGGGATACGAGCAGTACTTC. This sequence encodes CASSLSEGYEQYF.

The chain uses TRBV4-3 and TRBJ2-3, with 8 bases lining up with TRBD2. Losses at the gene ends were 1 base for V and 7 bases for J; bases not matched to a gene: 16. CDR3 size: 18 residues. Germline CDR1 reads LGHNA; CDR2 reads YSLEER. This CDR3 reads CASSQVLWTGGLSYTQYF. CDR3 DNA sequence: TGCGCCAGCAGCCAAGTGTTATGGACGGGGGGGCTGTCATATACGCAGTATTTT.

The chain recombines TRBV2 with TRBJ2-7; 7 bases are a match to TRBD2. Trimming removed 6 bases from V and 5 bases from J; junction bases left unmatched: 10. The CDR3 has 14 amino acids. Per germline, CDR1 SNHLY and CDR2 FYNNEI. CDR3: CASSPLAQTNEQYF. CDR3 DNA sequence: TGTGCCAGCAGCCCACTAGCGCAAACCAACGAGCAGTACTTC.

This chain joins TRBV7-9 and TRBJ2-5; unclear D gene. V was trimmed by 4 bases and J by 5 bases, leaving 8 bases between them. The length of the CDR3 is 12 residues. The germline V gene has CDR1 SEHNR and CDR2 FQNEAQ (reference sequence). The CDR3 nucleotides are TGTGCCAGCAGCTCATTCGGTGAGACCCAGTACTTC. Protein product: CASSSFGETQYF.

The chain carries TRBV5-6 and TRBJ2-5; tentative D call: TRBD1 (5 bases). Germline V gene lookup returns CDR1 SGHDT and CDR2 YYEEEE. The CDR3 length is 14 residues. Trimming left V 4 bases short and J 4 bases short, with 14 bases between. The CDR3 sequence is CASSPWGPGETQYF. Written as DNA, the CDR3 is TGTGCCAGCAGCCCGTGGGGCCCGGGAGAGACCCAGTACTTC.

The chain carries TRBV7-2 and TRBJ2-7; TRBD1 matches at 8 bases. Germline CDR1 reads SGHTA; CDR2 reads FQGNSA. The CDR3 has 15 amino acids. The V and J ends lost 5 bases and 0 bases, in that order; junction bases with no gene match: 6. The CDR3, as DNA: TGTGCCAGCAGCAAAACAGGGGGTTACTCCTACGAGCAGTACTTC. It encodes CASSKTGGYSYEQYF.

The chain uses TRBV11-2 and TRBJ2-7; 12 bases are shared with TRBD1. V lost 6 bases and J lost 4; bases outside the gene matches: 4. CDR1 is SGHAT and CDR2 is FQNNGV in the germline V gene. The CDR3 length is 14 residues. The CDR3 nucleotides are TGTGCCAGCAGGGGACAGGGGGCGCGGTACGAGCAGTACTTC. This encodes CASRGQGARYEQYF.

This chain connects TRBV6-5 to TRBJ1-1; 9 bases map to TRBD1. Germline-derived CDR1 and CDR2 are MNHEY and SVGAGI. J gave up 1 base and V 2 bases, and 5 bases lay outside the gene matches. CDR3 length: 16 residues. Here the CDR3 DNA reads TGTGCCAGCAGTTACGGAACAGGGGGCCCGAACACTGAAGCTTTCTTT. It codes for CASSYGTGGPNTEAFF.

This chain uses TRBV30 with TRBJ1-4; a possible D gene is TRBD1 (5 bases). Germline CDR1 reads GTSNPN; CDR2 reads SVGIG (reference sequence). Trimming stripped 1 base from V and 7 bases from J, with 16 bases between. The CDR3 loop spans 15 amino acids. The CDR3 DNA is TGTGCCTGGAGTGACGCGGGGGGTTTGGGTGAAAAACTGTTTTTT. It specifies CAWSDAGGLGEKLFF.

The CDR3 region has the DNA TGTGCCACCAGCAGAGATATTTCTACCCTCTTTGGCAAACCCCTCTACACACAAAGAGCAGGGGTGTTTTTT. Translated: CATSRDISTLFGKPLYTQRAGVFF. V usage is TRBV15 and J usage is TRBJ1-4, with a tentative D call TRBD1 (6 bases). The germline CDR1 and CDR2 sequences are LNHNV and YYDKDF (reference sequence). There are 24 residues in the CDR3. Trimming pared 0 bases from V and 15 bases from J, leaving 47 bases between.

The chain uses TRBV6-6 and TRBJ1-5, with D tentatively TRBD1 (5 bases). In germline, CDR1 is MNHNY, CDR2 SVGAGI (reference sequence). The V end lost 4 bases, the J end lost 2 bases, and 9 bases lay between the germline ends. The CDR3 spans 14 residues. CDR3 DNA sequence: TGTGCCAGCAGTTTTGGGGCTGGCAATCAGCCCCAGCATTTT. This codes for CASSFGAGNQPQHF.